Presented here are 12 T cell receptor beta chains from one specimen sequenced in a study of cytomegalovirus exposure and HLA in healthy donors. Produced via immunoSEQ multiplex PCR; TCRdb's table is partial and in-frame only. This sample has 130,000 to 150,000 clones, with about 87% found just once. The sequencing input was PBMCs. All receptors derive from a woman aged 25 to 39 in good health and CMV-seropositive.

V is TRBV6-6 and J is TRBJ1-4; D unclear. Germline V gives CDR1 MNHNY, CDR2 SVGAGI (reference sequence). The CDR3 runs to 15 residues. Trimming removed 2 bases at V and 8 bases at J, with 15 bases between. The CDR3 nucleotides are TGTGCCAGCAGTTACCCGCTCTTCGGGGTAGAAAAACTGTTTTTT. Its translation: CASSYPLFGVEKLFF.

This clone was picked up a small number of times. The V and J genes are TRBV23-1 and TRBJ2-7, with a possible D match to TRBD2 (6 bases). TRBV23-1 is flagged as an ORF with uncertain function. The CDR3 spans 16 residues. V shed 6 bases and J shed 3 bases, with 21 bases lying between them. The CDR3 DNA sequence: TGCGCCAGCAGGGGGCGTTATAGGGACTCAGTCTACGAGCAGTACTTC. Its protein is CASRGRYRDSVYEQYF.

This chain links TRBV27 with TRBJ2-5; 13 positions agree with TRBD2. V gave up 5 bases and J gave up 4 bases; unmatched junction bases: 13. Germline assignment: CDR1 MNHEY and CDR2 SMNVEV (reference sequence). This CDR3 is built from 18 residues. Here the CDR3 reads CASSTGLTSGGAGETQYF. The DNA of the CDR3 is TGTGCCAGCAGTACTGGCCTAACTAGCGGGGGGGCAGGAGAGACCCAGTACTTC.

The CDR3 DNA is TGTGCCAGCTCGGGTCACGGTAAAGAGACCCAGTACTTC. Residues: CASSGHGKETQYF. The chain couples TRBV5-4 to TRBJ2-5; the D is unclear. The germline V gene encodes CDR1 SGHNT and CDR2 YYREEE (reference sequence). Trimming pared 7 bases from V and 3 bases from J, leaving 13 bases between. This CDR3 is built from 13 residues.

This chain links TRBV11-2 with TRBJ2-7; perhaps TRBD1 as D (6 bases). CDR3 length: 12 amino acids. Trimming pared 5 bases from V and 6 bases from J, leaving 11 bases between. Germline CDR1 reads SGHAT; CDR2 reads FQNNGV. CDR3 in DNA: TGTGCCAGCAGCCCCCGGACAGTCGAGCAGTACTTC. Residues: CASSPRTVEQYF.

The genes are TRBV5-1 and TRBJ1-1; D is unresolved. Germline lookup yields CDR1 SGHRS and CDR2 YFSETQ. This CDR3 is built from 13 residues. V was cut by 0 bases and J by 5 bases, with 8 bases left in between. CDR3 DNA: TGCGCCAGCAGCTTGGAAAGGGAGACTGAAGCTTTCTTT. Its protein product is CASSLERETEAFF.

The gene calls are TRBV28 and TRBJ1-2, with D possibly being TRBD1 (5 bases). Germline lookup yields CDR1 MDHEN and CDR2 SYDVKM. Trimming removed 2 bases at V and 3 bases at J, with 16 bases between. There are 16 residues in the CDR3. CDR3 nucleotide sequence: TGTGCCAGCAGTTTAAGGGGTGTAGGAAGAGACTATGGCTACACCTTC. The encoded protein is CASSLRGVGRDYGYTF.

This rearrangement joins TRBV19 to TRBJ2-4, with D possibly TRBD1 on 5 matching bases. The CDR3 totals 12 residues. CDR1 LNHDA and CDR2 SQIVND come from the germline V gene (reference sequence). As DNA, the CDR3 is TGTGTCATTCAGGGAGCCAAAAACATTCAGTACTTC. It translates to CVIQGAKNIQYF. The whole variable domain, filled in from reference TRBV19 and TRBJ2-4, reads DGGITQSPKYLFRKEGQNVTLSCEQNLNHDAMYWYRQDPGQGLRLIYYSQIVNDFQKGDIAEGYSVSREKKESFPLTVTSAQKNPTAFYLCVIQGAKNIQYFGAGTRLSVL.

This clone was detected once. V usage is TRBV4-1 and J usage is TRBJ1-5; TRBD1 aligns across 10 bases. Germline lookup yields CDR1 MGHRA and CDR2 YSYEKL. This CDR3 comprises 15 residues. With V trimmed by 4 bases and J by 4 bases, 4 bases remained unmatched. The DNA of the CDR3 is TGCGCCAGCAGCCGCGGGACAGGGGCGAATCAGCCCCAGCATTTT. It is translated as CASSRGTGANQPQHF.

The chain links TRBV5-1 to TRBJ2-5, with 8 bases identical to TRBD2. The CDR3 has 14 residues. The germline V gene encodes CDR1 SGHRS and CDR2 YFSETQ. V trimming: 3 bases; J trimming: 5 bases; junction bases outside the gene matches: 6. The DNA for the CDR3 is TGCGCCAGCAGCTACTCGACTAGCGAGGAGACCCAGTACTTC. Translation gives CASSYSTSEETQYF.

The chain has TRBV5-7 and TRBJ1-1, with a tentative D call TRBD1 (5 bases). TRBV5-7 is an open reading frame whose function is uncertain. The CDR3 consists of 13 residues. V was trimmed by 2 bases and J by 7 bases, leaving 12 bases between them. CDR3 sequence: CASSLYGASEAFF. Written as DNA, the CDR3 is TGTGCCAGCAGCTTATATGGGGCAAGTGAAGCTTTCTTT.

CDR3: CASSTGQWYEQYF. The DNA for the CDR3 is TGTGCCAGCAGCACGGGACAGTGGTACGAGCAGTACTTC. The genes are TRBV7-6 and TRBJ2-7, with 7 nucleotides matching TRBD1. V was pared by 5 bases and J by 4 bases, with 5 bases of the junction left unmatched. This CDR3 spans 13 amino acids. Per germline, CDR1 SGHVS and CDR2 FNYEAQ.